One and the same sample provided the 22 T cell receptor beta chains below, sequenced in a study of blood T cell repertoires in COVID-19. Produced via immunoSEQ multiplex PCR; TCRdb's table is partial and in-frame only. Of over 90,000 clones listed, around 81% are singletons. Material for sequencing was peripheral blood. These receptors were taken from an elderly man with COVID-19, enrolled during active disease.

The chain is built from TRBV6-2 or TRBV6-3 and TRBJ2-7; D is unresolved. Looked up from germline, CDR1 is MNHEY and CDR2 is SVGEGT. V lost 6 bases and J lost 2, with 5 bases in between. The CDR3 loop spans 11 amino acids. The CDR3 here is CASSSTYEQYF. The DNA of the CDR3 is TGTGCCAGCAGCTCAACCTACGAGCAGTACTTC.

The chain recombines TRBV27 with TRBJ2-7, with TRBD1 matching 8 bases. The V and J ends lost 3 bases and 2 bases, in that order; junction bases with no gene match: 18. The CDR3 spans 19 residues. Germline lookup yields CDR1 MNHEY and CDR2 SMNVEV (reference sequence). CDR3 in amino acids: CASSFRDRGTDQDAYEQYF. CDR3 in DNA: TGTGCCAGCAGTTTTAGAGACAGGGGCACCGACCAGGATGCCTACGAGCAGTACTTC.

The V call is TRBV5-1, the J call TRBJ2-3; TRBD2 matches 7 bases. The CDR3 totals 15 residues. V shed 1 base, J shed 2 bases, and the junction held 4 bases outside the gene matches. From germline, CDR1 is SGHRS and CDR2 YFSETQ. As DNA, the CDR3 is TGCGCCAGCAGCTTGATAAGCGGGACCACAGATACGCAGTATTTT. It yields the protein CASSLISGTTDTQYF. Combining the CDR3 with reference TRBV5-1 and TRBJ2-3 gives the whole variable domain KAGVTQTPRYLIKTRGQQVTLSCSPISGHRSVSWYQQTPGQGLQFLFEYFSETQRNKGNFPGRFSGRQFSNSRSEMNVSTLELGDSALYLCASSLISGTTDTQYFGPGTRLTVL.

This chain links TRBV2 with TRBJ1-5; no clear D. V was cut by 6 bases and J by 2 bases, with 8 bases left in between. Germline lookup yields CDR1 SNHLY and CDR2 FYNNEI. The CDR3 extends over 13 amino acids. CDR3 bases: TGTGCCAGCAGGTACTCGGGCAATCAGCCCCAGCATTTT. Amino acid sequence: CASRYSGNQPQHF.

In its sample, this clone was seen once. This rearrangement joins TRBV20-1 to TRBJ1-2, with D possibly being TRBD1 (5 bases). V was shortened by 3 bases and J by 4 bases, with 15 bases between the two germline ends. The germline gives CDR1 DFQATT, CDR2 SNEGSKA (reference sequence). The CDR3 runs to 14 residues. Written as DNA, the CDR3 is TGCAGTGCTAGTTGGCAGGGAATCTTCTATGGCTACACCTTC. It is translated as CSASWQGIFYGYTF.

V and J are TRBV5-1 and TRBJ2-1, with 7 bases matching TRBD2. The CDR3 runs 15 residues. Losses at the gene ends were 4 bases for V and 8 bases for J; bases not matched to a gene: 12. Germline CDR1 reads SGHRS; CDR2 reads YFSETQ. As DNA, the CDR3 is TGCGCCAGCAGCAAAGAGGACCTCCGGGGGGATGAGCAGTTCTTC. Translation gives CASSKEDLRGDEQFF.

The chain employs TRBV27 and TRBJ1-1; D is perhaps TRBD1 (5 bases). Germline CDR1 and CDR2: MNHEY and SMNVEV (reference sequence). The CDR3 runs 14 residues. V was clipped by 2 bases and J by 5 bases, with 12 bases between them. CDR3 coding DNA: TGTGCCAGCAGTTTACAAGGGGAATGGACTGAAGCTTTCTTT. Protein product: CASSLQGEWTEAFF.

V and J are TRBV15 and TRBJ1-4; D unresolved. CDR1 and CDR2 (germline): LNHNV, YYDKDF (reference sequence). Between the trimmed V and J ends, which lost 2 bases and 4 bases, there was a span of 14 bases. The CDR3 length is 16 residues. The CDR3 is CATSRKIGSYNEKLFF. Here the CDR3 DNA reads TGTGCCACCAGCAGAAAAATCGGGAGCTATAATGAAAAACTGTTTTTT. The complete variable domain, with remaining parts taken from reference TRBV15 and TRBJ1-4, reads DAMVIQNPRYQVTQFGKPVTLSCSQTLNHNVMYWYQQKSSQAPKLLFHYYDKDFNNEADTPDNFQSRRPNTSFCFLDIRSPGLGDTAMYLCATSRKIGSYNEKLFFGSGTQLSVL.

The genes are TRBV30 and TRBJ1-5; 8 bases map to TRBD1. The CDR3 contains 15 residues. With V trimmed by 3 bases and J by 5 bases, 9 bases remained unmatched. The germline CDR1 and CDR2 sequences are GTSNPN and SVGIG (reference sequence). CDR3 loop: CAWRTGGGRDQPQHF. The CDR3 coding sequence is TGTGCCTGGAGAACAGGGGGAGGAAGGGATCAGCCCCAGCATTTT.

V is TRBV2 and J is TRBJ2-1, with D perhaps TRBD2 (6 bases). CDR1 is SNHLY, CDR2 FYNNEI, per germline. This CDR3 region has 13 residues. The V and J ends lost 1 base and 15 bases respectively, with 16 bases between them. The CDR3 reads CASSEGPLSRGFF. The CDR3 region has the DNA TGTGCCAGCAGTGAAGGGCCCCTTTCGCGGGGGTTCTTC.

This clone occurred a few times. This rearrangement joins TRBV11-3 to TRBJ1-1; unclear D gene. The V end lost 2 bases, the J end lost 4 bases, and 11 bases lay between the germline ends. Germline V gene lookup returns CDR1 SGHNT and CDR2 YENEEA. The CDR3 covers 14 residues. The CDR3 spells CASSLSRRSTEAFF. The CDR3 DNA is TGTGCCAGCAGCTTATCGCGGCGTAGCACTGAAGCTTTCTTT.

This clone has a handful of counts. This chain joins TRBV4-3 and TRBJ2-7; unclear D gene. CDR3 size: 16 residues. Deletions cut 1 base from V and 4 bases from J, with 17 bases between. Looked up from germline, CDR1 is LGHNA and CDR2 is YSLEER. The CDR3 here is CASSQGALETVYEQYF. The CDR3 nucleotides are TGCGCCAGCAGCCAAGGGGCCCTTGAAACTGTATACGAGCAGTACTTC.

The genes are TRBV7-9 and TRBJ2-3; D ambiguous. The CDR3 runs to 13 residues. Trimming left V 4 bases short and J 5 bases short, with 10 bases between. Germline lookup yields CDR1 SEHNR and CDR2 FQNEAQ (reference sequence). The CDR3 loop reads CASSSVNLDTQYF. The CDR3 nucleotides read TGTGCCAGCAGCTCCGTAAATTTAGATACGCAGTATTTT.

This chain links TRBV11-2 with TRBJ2-7, with a weak D call TRBD1 (5 bases). From germline, CDR1 is SGHAT and CDR2 FQNNGV. Trimming left V 5 bases short and J 5 bases short, with 7 bases between. The CDR3 has 11 amino acids. The CDR3 here is CASSRQNEQYF. The CDR3 DNA sequence: TGTGCCAGCAGCCGACAGAACGAGCAGTACTTC.

This clone has a handful of counts. The genes are TRBV9 and TRBJ1-2, with D hard to call. CDR1 is SGDLS, CDR2 YYNGEE, per germline. Trimming pared 2 bases from V and 8 bases from J, leaving 10 bases between. The CDR3 is 12 residues long. CDR3 loop: CASSVYPGGYTF. The CDR3 nucleotides read TGTGCCAGCAGCGTGTATCCCGGGGGCTACACCTTC.

The CDR3 spells CASSPTGVNIQYF. CDR3 in DNA: TGTGCCAGCAGCCCGACAGGGGTGAACATTCAGTACTTC. The genes are TRBV12-3 or TRBV12-4 and TRBJ2-4, with TRBD1 identical over 8 bases. V gave up 6 bases and J gave up 7 bases; unmatched junction bases: 5. This CDR3 is 13 amino acids long.

This clone came up once. V is TRBV7-3 and J is TRBJ2-2; TRBD1 agrees at 8 bases. J lost 6 bases, V lost 5 bases, and 8 bases had no gene match. CDR1 is SGHTA and CDR2 is FQGTGA in the germline V gene. This CDR3 has 15 amino acids. The CDR3 DNA is TGTGCCAGCAGCCGGACCCCAGGGGGCCCCGGGGAGCTGTTTTTT. Protein sequence: CASSRTPGGPGELFF. The whole variable domain, remainder taken from reference TRBV7-3 and TRBJ2-2, is GAGVSQTPSNKVTEKGKYVELRCDPISGHTALYWYRQSLGQGPEFLIYFQGTGAADDSGLPNDRFFAVRPEGSVSTLKIQRTERGDSAVYLCASSRTPGGPGELFFGEGSRLTVL.

The rearrangement uses TRBV2 and TRBJ2-7; no clear D. The CDR3 loop spans 12 amino acids. Germline lookup yields CDR1 SNHLY and CDR2 FYNNEI. Trimming cost V 5 bases and J 0 bases, with 5 bases left between them. The CDR3 DNA reads as TGTGCCAGCAGTCGGTTCTCCTACGAGCAGTACTTC. It encodes CASSRFSYEQYF.

The rearrangement links TRBV12-3 or TRBV12-4 to TRBJ1-1, with TRBD1 identical over 8 bases. The CDR3 length is 12 residues. V shed 5 bases, J shed 8 bases, and the junction held 4 bases outside the gene matches. The CDR3 coding sequence is TGTGCCAGCAGTCGAGGACAGGGAGAAGCTTTCTTT. Translating it yields CASSRGQGEAFF.

CDR3 sequence reads: CASSLWGGSEAFF. The CDR3 DNA reads TGCGCCAGCAGCTTGTGGGGGGGCTCTGAAGCTTTCTTT. The chain recombines TRBV5-1 with TRBJ1-1, with a weak D call TRBD1 (6 bases). This CDR3 has 13 amino acids. Germline V lookup: CDR1 SGHRS, CDR2 YFSETQ. Deletions cut 1 base from V and 6 bases from J, with 10 bases between.

This clone has only one observation. V is TRBV29-1 and J is TRBJ1-3, with D perhaps matching TRBD1 (5 bases). CDR1 is SQVTM and CDR2 is ANQGSEA in the germline V gene. V lost 5 bases and J 5 bases, leaving 13 bases between the germline ends. This CDR3 has 13 amino acids. CDR3 residues: CSVSQDTRNTIYF. CDR3 nucleotides: TGCAGCGTTTCCCAGGACACCCGAAACACCATATATTTT.

The chain joins TRBV5-1 to TRBJ2-2, with 8 bases that match TRBD1. CDR3 length equals 18 residues. Germline V lookup: CDR1 SGHRS, CDR2 YFSETQ. J lost 1 base, V lost 0 bases, and 8 bases had no gene match. The CDR3 nucleotides read TGCGCCAGCAGCTTGGCCTCATACGGGACAGGGAACACCGGGGAGCTGTTTTTT. The encoded protein is CASSLASYGTGNTGELFF.